These 8 T cell receptor beta chains were all obtained from the same sample, sequenced in a study of molecular identifiers for immune sequencing clone quantification. TCRdb analysed the PCR reads with MiXCR anew, one entry per CDR3 protein. This sample has about 70,000 distinct CDR3 sequences, with under 20% found just once. Specimen: naive CD8+ T cells from blood, with Jurkat cell RNA spiked in. This sample's subset: FACS-sorted CD8+CD4-CCR7+CD45RA+ naive T cells. These receptors were taken from a human donor in good health. Some libraries in this study had Jurkat cell RNA spiked in.

This clonotype was seen many times. The rearrangement links TRBV20-1 to TRBJ2-3, with a possible D match to TRBD1 (6 bases). The length of the CDR3 is 17 residues. Germline-derived CDR1 and CDR2 are DFQATT and SNEGSKA (reference sequence). V lost 7 bases to trimming and J lost 0 bases, with 23 bases between them. CDR3 loop: CSVYTIDRTSSTDTQYF. Written as DNA, the CDR3 is TGCAGTGTTTACACCATCGACAGGACGTCTAGCACAGATACGCAGTATTTT.

This clonotype came up many times. The V and J genes are TRBV13 and TRBJ2-5, with 7 nucleotides matching TRBD2. The CDR3 is 14 residues long. V shed 6 bases and J 3 bases; nucleotides not matched to a gene: 7. CDR1 is PRHDT and CDR2 is FYEKMQ in the germline V gene (reference sequence). For the CDR3, the DNA is TGTGCCAGCAGTTCACTAGCGCCGGAAGAGACCCAGTACTTC. Its translation is CASSSLAPEETQYF.

The table lists this clonotype with many counts. V and J are TRBV20-1 and TRBJ2-2; no reliable D call. The V gene lost 3 bases and the J gene lost 2 bases, with 13 bases spanning the gap. Germline lookup yields CDR1 DFQATT and CDR2 SNEGSKA (reference sequence). The CDR3 totals 15 residues. The DNA of the CDR3 is TGCAGTGCTAGGGCTCCTAATTATAACACCGGGGAGCTGTTTTTT. It specifies CSARAPNYNTGELFF.

This clonotype was seen once. Given a much more abundant clone one base away, this may be a read error. The rearrangement joins TRBV25-1 to TRBJ2-3; D is unclear. The germline V gene has CDR1 MGHDK and CDR2 SYGVNS. V was pared by 11 bases and J by 10 bases, with 16 bases between. This CDR3 contains 11 residues. In DNA, the CDR3 is TGTGCCGGCCTCCGTGGGTGGGCGCAGTATTTT. It yields the protein CAGLRGWAQYF.

This clonotype was counted ten times or more. Germline and junction disagree at one end, which may indicate a read error. The chain recombines TRBV6-1 with TRBJ1-5, with D hard to call. The CDR3 is 15 residues long. Germline V CDR1 and CDR2: MNHNS, SASEGT. The CDR3, as DNA: TGTGCCAGCAGCGAAGCCGAGATGGACTCTCGGCCCCAGCATTTT. Protein: CASSEAEMDSRPQHF.

A word on this clonotype: This may be a read error: a much more frequent sequence differs by one nucleotide. The V and J genes are TRBV11-2 and TRBJ1-3; D call uncertain. The CDR3 contains 15 residues. V lost 7 bases and J lost 0, with 13 bases in between. Germline CDR1 is SGHAT and CDR2 is FQNNGV. In DNA form, the CDR3 reads TGTGCCAGCAACCCACAGACGAGCTCTGGAAACACCATATATTTT. Translation: CASNPQTSSGNTIYF. Full variable domain (missing parts from reference TRBV11-2 and TRBJ1-3): EAGVAQSPRYKIIEKRQSVAFWCNPISGHATLYWYQQILGQGPKLLIQFQNNGVVDDSQLPKDRFSAERLKGVDSTLKIQPAKLEDSAVYLCASNPQTSSGNTIYFGEGSWLTVV.

This clonotype was detected many times. The CDR3 DNA follows: TGCAGTGCCCGATCGGACAGGAGTAATCAGCCCCAGCATTTT. This codes for CSARSDRSNQPQHF. The chain combines TRBV20-1 with TRBJ1-5; 7 bases are shared with TRBD1. The V and J ends lost 6 bases and 4 bases, in that order; junction bases with no gene match: 9. The CDR3 loop spans 14 amino acids. CDR1 is DFQATT and CDR2 is SNEGSKA in the germline V gene (reference sequence).

As regards this clonotype: This clone may be a read error of a much larger clone one base away. The V gene is TRBV6-6, the J gene TRBJ2-7; 9 positions match TRBD2. The CDR3 has 17 amino acids. Germline-derived CDR1 and CDR2 are MNHNY and SVGAGI (reference sequence). CDR3 bases: TGTGCCAGCACTCTCACAGTTATGGTAGTAGCGGGAGACGAGCCGTACTTC. This encodes CASTLTVMVVAGDEPYF.